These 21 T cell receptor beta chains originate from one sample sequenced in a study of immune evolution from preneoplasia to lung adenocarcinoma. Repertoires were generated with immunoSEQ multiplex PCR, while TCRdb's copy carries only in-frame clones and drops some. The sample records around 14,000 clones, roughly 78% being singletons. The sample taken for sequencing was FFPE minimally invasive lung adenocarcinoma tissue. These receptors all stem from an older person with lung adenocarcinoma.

CDR3 sequence (DNA): TGTGCCAGCAGCCCCCCCGGGACTCAGGTAGCCAAAAACATTCAGTACTTC. Encoded protein: CASSPPGTQVAKNIQYF. This chain links TRBV11-3 with TRBJ2-4; weak D call: TRBD2 (6 bases). V lost 5 bases to trimming and J lost 0 bases, with 17 bases between them. Per germline, CDR1 SGHNT and CDR2 YENEEA. There are 17 residues in the CDR3.

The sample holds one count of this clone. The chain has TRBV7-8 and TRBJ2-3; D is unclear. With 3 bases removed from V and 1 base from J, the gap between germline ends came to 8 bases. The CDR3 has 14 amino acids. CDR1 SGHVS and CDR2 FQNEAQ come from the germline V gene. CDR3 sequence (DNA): TGTGCCAGCAGCTTTGCCGGAGGCACAGATACGCAGTATTTT. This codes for CASSFAGGTDTQYF.

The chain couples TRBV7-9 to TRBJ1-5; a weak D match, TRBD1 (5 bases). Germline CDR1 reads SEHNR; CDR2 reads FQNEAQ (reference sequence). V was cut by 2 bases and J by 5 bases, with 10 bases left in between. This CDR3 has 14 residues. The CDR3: CASSLQGYDQPQHF. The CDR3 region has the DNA TGTGCCAGCAGCTTACAGGGTTACGATCAGCCCCAGCATTTT.

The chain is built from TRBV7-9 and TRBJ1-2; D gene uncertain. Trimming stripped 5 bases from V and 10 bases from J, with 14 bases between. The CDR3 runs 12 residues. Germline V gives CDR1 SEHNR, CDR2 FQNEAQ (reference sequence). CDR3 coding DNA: TGTGCCAGCAGCGAAAGGACGGCTGACTACACCTTC. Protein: CASSERTADYTF.

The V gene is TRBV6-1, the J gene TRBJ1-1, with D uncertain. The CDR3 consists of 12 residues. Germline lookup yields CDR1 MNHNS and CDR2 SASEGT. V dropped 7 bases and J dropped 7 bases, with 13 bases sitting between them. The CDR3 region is CASTTSRGEAFF. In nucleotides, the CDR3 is TGTGCCAGCACCACCTCCCGAGGTGAAGCTTTCTTT.

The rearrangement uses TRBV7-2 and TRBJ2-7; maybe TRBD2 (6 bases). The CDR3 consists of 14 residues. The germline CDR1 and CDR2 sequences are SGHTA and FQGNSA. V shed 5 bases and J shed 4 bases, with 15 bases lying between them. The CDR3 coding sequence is TGTGCCAGCAGCCCAGGAGGGCCGATATACGAGCAGTACTTC. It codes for CASSPGGPIYEQYF.

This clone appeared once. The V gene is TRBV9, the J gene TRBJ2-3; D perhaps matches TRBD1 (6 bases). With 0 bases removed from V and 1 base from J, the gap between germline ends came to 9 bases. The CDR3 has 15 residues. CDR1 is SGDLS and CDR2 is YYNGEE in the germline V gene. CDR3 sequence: CASSVGQVGTDTQYF. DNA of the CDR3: TGTGCCAGCAGCGTAGGACAGGTTGGCACAGATACGCAGTATTTT.

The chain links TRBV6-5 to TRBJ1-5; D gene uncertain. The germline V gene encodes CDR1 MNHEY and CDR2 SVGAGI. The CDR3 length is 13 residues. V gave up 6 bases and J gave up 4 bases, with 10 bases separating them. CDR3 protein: CASRPQQNQPQHF. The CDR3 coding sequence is TGTGCCAGCAGACCACAGCAAAATCAGCCCCAGCATTTT.

The CDR3, as DNA: TGCAGTGCCGAGGGTTCACGGGGCTACACCTTC. It is translated as CSAEGSRGYTF. The V gene is TRBV20-1, the J gene TRBJ1-2, with unresolved D. Trimming shortened V by 6 bases and J by 8 bases, and 13 bases separated the two germline ends. This CDR3 spans 11 amino acids. Germline values: CDR1 DFQATT, CDR2 SNEGSKA (reference sequence).

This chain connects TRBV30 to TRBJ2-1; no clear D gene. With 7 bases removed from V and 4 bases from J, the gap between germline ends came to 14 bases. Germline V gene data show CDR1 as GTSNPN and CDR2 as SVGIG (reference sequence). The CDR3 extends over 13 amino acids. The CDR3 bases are TGTGCCTCTGGTAGGGTAAATTACAATGAGCAGTTCTTC. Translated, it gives CASGRVNYNEQFF.

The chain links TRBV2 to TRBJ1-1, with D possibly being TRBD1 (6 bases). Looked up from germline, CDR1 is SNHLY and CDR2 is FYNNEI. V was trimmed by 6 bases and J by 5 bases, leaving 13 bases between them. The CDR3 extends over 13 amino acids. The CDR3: CASRRGRQTEAFF. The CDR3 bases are TGTGCCAGCAGGAGGGGGAGGCAAACTGAAGCTTTCTTT.

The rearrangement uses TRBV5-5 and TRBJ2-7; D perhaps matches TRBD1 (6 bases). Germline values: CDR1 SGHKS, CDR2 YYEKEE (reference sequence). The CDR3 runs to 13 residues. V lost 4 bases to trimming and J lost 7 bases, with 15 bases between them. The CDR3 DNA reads TGTGCCAGCAGCGCCTCAGGGGCGAGGGAGCAGTACTTC. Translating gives CASSASGAREQYF.

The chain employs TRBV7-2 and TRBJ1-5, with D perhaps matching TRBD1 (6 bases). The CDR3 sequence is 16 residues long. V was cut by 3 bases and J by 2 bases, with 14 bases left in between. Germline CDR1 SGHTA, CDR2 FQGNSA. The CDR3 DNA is TGTGCCAGCAGCTTCGGGGGGGGGCAGGGCAATCAGCCCCAGCATTTT. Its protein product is CASSFGGGQGNQPQHF. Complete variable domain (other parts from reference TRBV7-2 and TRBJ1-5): GAGVSQSPSNKVTEKGKDVELRCDPISGHTALYWYRQSLGQGLEFLIYFQGNSAPDKSGLPSDRFSAERTGGSVSTLTIQRTQQEDSAVYLCASSFGGGQGNQPQHFGDGTRLSIL.

The DNA for the CDR3 is TGCAGTGCTAGATTCCACGAGCAGTACTTC. Its protein is CSARFHEQYF. The chain employs TRBV20-1 and TRBJ2-7; D not certain. The germline gives CDR1 DFQATT, CDR2 SNEGSKA (reference sequence). CDR3 length equals 10 residues. V shed 2 bases and J shed 5 bases, with 4 bases lying between them.

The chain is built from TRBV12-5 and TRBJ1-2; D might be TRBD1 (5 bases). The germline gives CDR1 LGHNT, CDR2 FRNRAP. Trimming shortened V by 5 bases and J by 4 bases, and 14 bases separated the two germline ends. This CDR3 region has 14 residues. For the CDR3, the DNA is TGTGCTAGTGGTGAGGAAGGGGCTCCCTATGGCTACACCTTC. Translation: CASGEEGAPYGYTF.

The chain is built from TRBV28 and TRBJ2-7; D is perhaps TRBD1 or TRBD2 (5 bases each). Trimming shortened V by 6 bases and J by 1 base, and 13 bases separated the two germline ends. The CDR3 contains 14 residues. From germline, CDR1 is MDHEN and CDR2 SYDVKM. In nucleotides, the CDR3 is TGTGCCAGCAGGCCTCAGGGACCTTCCTACGAGCAGTACTTC. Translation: CASRPQGPSYEQYF.

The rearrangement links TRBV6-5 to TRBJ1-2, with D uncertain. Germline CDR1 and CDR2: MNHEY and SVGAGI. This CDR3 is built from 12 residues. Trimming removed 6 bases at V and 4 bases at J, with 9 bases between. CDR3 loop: CASRNGAYGYTF. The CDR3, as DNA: TGTGCCAGCAGAAATGGAGCCTATGGCTACACCTTC.

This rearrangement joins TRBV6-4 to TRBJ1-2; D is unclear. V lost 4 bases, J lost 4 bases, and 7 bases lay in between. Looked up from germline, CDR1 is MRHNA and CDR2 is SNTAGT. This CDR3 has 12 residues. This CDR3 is CASSVPAYGYTF. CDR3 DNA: TGTGCCAGCAGTGTGCCAGCCTATGGCTACACCTTC.

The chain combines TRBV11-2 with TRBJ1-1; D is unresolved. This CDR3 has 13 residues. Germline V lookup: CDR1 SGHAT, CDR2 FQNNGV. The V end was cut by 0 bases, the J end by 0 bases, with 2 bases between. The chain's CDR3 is CASSLEVNTEAFF. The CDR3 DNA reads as TGTGCCAGCAGCTTAGAGGTGAACACTGAAGCTTTCTTT.

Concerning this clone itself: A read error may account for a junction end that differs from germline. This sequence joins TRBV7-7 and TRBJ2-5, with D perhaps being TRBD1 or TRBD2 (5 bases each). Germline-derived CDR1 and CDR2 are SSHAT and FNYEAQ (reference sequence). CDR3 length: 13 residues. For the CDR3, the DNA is TGTGCTAGCAGCCGGGACGTACTAGAGACCCAGTACTTC. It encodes CASSRDVLETQYF.

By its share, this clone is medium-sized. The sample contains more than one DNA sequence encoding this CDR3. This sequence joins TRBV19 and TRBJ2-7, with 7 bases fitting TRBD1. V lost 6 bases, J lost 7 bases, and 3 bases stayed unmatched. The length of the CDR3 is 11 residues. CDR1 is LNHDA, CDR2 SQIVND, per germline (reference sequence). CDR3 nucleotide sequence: TGTGCCAGTAGGACAGGGCAAGAGCAGTACTTC. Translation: CASRTGQEQYF.